One and the same sample provided the 6 T cell receptor beta chains below, sequenced in a study of blood T cell repertoires in COVID-19. Libraries were prepared by immunoSEQ multiplex PCR; TCRdb keeps only in-frame clonotypes and omits some of them. The sample contains 20,000 to 30,000 clones, about four fifths of which appear only once. The sequencing sample was made of peripheral blood. All receptors come from a man at least 80 years old with active or convalescent COVID-19.

The genes are TRBV5-1 and TRBJ1-5; D gene ambiguous. The CDR3 covers 13 residues. The V gene lost 0 bases and the J gene lost 7 bases, with 8 bases spanning the gap. Germline V lookup: CDR1 SGHRS, CDR2 YFSETQ. CDR3 region: CASSLGSGQPQHF. In nucleotides, the CDR3 is TGCGCCAGCAGCTTGGGTTCCGGGCAGCCCCAGCATTTT.

Of note for this clone: Its ends do not fully match the called genes, so a read error is possible. The V call is TRBV5-4, the J call TRBJ2-4, with TRBD2 matching over 12 bases. Germline CDR1 is SGHNT and CDR2 is YYREEE (reference sequence). The CDR3 contains 13 residues. The CDR3 bases are TGTGCCAGCAGCTTGGGTCTAGCGGGGGGGCCGAACTTC. Its translation is CASSLGLAGGPNF.

The V call is TRBV6-5, the J call TRBJ2-1, with D uncertain. The V end lost 6 bases, the J end lost 4 bases, and 10 bases lay between the germline ends. Germline CDR1 is MNHEY and CDR2 is SVGAGI. CDR3 length: 13 residues. DNA of the CDR3: TGTGCCAGCAGCTTCCCTACTTACAATGAGCAGTTCTTC. It encodes CASSFPTYNEQFF.

The rearrangement uses TRBV7-9 and TRBJ1-2; a possible D gene is TRBD1 (6 bases). Germline V CDR1 and CDR2: SEHNR, FQNEAQ (reference sequence). V was shortened by 0 bases and J by 5 bases, with 16 bases between the two germline ends. This CDR3 contains 16 residues. The CDR3 bases are TGTGCCAGCAGCTTAGCGCTAAAGTGGGGGCGGTATGGCTACACCTTC. This gives the protein CASSLALKWGRYGYTF.

The chain employs TRBV5-1 and TRBJ2-5; a possible D gene is TRBD2 (5 bases). Trimming pared 4 bases from V and 5 bases from J, leaving 15 bases between. Germline-derived CDR1 and CDR2 are SGHRS and YFSETQ. The CDR3 loop spans 14 amino acids. In nucleotides, the CDR3 is TGCGCCAGCAGCCCGGGGTTGTCTAGGGAGACCCAGTACTTC. Amino acids: CASSPGLSRETQYF.

J is TRBJ1-1 and V is TRBV19; TRBD1 is a possible D gene (5 bases). The CDR3 consists of 16 residues. Between the trimmed V and J ends, which lost 1 base and 1 base, there was a span of 13 bases. CDR1 is LNHDA, CDR2 SQIVND, per germline (reference sequence). In DNA, the CDR3 is TGTGCCAGTAGTATAGGAGCAGGGTATACGAACACTGAAGCTTTCTTT. Its protein is CASSIGAGYTNTEAFF.